This is a list of T cell receptor beta chains from one sample in a study of blood T cell repertoires in COVID-19. Produced via immunoSEQ multiplex PCR; TCRdb's table is partial and in-frame only. The repertoire holds 150,000 or so clones, 70% to 90% seen once, with around 8.2% in the top ten. Sequencing was done on a sample of peripheral blood. The receptors shown here come from a woman aged 60 to 75 with acute or convalescent COVID-19. Each CDR3 is given with its conserved first and last residue. A D gene is named only where the DNA matches it firmly. Some rows have no size entry. The others give once, few or many, or a class for an expanded clone.

v_call: TRBV7-9; d_call: TRBD1; clone_size: once; j_call: TRBJ2-4; cdr3_aa: CASSLGDRGHGIQYF; cdr3_nt: TGTGCCAGCAGCTTAGGTGACAGGGGGCATGGCATTCAGTACTTC
v_call: TRBV6-5; d_call: TRBD1; clone_size: once; j_call: TRBJ1-5; cdr3_aa: CASSTRTGDQPQHF; cdr3_nt: TGTGCCAGCAGTACCCGGACAGGGGATCAGCCCCAGCATTTT
v_call: TRBV28; d_call: TRBD1; clone_size: -; j_call: TRBJ2-5; cdr3_aa: CASRRQGNETQYF; cdr3_nt: TGTGCCAGCAGACGACAGGGAAACGAGACCCAGTACTTC
v_call: TRBV12-5; d_call: -; clone_size: -; j_call: TRBJ1-4; cdr3_aa: CASGLVGVRADEKLFF; cdr3_nt: TGTGCTAGTGGTTTGGTAGGGGTCCGCGCGGACGAAAAACTGTTTTTT
v_call: TRBV6-2/TRBV6-3; d_call: TRBD2; clone_size: -; j_call: TRBJ2-2; cdr3_aa: CASSLVAGGPPTGELFF; cdr3_nt: TGTGCCAGCAGTTTGGTAGCGGGGGGGCCGCCCACCGGGGAGCTGTTTTTT
v_call: TRBV30; d_call: -; clone_size: -; j_call: TRBJ1-5; cdr3_aa: CAWGKEYNQPQHF; cdr3_nt: TGTGCCTGGGGCAAGGAGTACAATCAGCCCCAGCATTTT
v_call: TRBV4-3; d_call: -; clone_size: -; j_call: TRBJ1-6; cdr3_aa: CASSLFPDTPNSPLHF; cdr3_nt: TGCGCCAGCAGCCTATTCCCGGACACACCTAATTCACCCCTCCACTTT
v_call: TRBV7-2; d_call: TRBD1; clone_size: -; j_call: TRBJ1-6; cdr3_aa: CASSPNPRTGLYNSPLHF; cdr3_nt: TGTGCCAGCAGCCCCAACCCAAGGACAGGGCTCTATAATTCACCCCTCCACTTT
v_call: TRBV4-3; d_call: -; clone_size: -; j_call: TRBJ2-1; cdr3_aa: CASSQIHDNEQFF; cdr3_nt: TGCGCCAGCAGCCAAATCCATGACAATGAGCAGTTCTTC
v_call: TRBV10-2; d_call: TRBD1; clone_size: -; j_call: TRBJ1-5; cdr3_aa: CASSTPGQGVGQPQHF; cdr3_nt: TGCGCCAGCAGCACTCCGGGACAGGGGGTTGGTCAGCCCCAGCATTTT
v_call: TRBV7-8; d_call: -; clone_size: once; j_call: TRBJ2-1; cdr3_aa: CASSLVARNYNEQFF; cdr3_nt: TGTGCCAGCAGCTTAGTGGCCAGGAACTACAATGAGCAGTTCTTC
v_call: TRBV30; d_call: -; clone_size: few; j_call: TRBJ1-2; cdr3_aa: CAWSPGQGRGGYTF; cdr3_nt: TGTGCCTGGAGTCCCGGGCAGGGCAGAGGTGGCTACACCTTC
v_call: TRBV28; d_call: TRBD1; clone_size: -; j_call: TRBJ1-5; cdr3_aa: CASTDRVNQPQHF; cdr3_nt: TGTGCCAGCACCGACAGGGTCAATCAGCCCCAGCATTTT
v_call: TRBV6-5; d_call: TRBD2; clone_size: once; j_call: TRBJ2-1; cdr3_aa: CASSPGTSGLEQFF; cdr3_nt: TGTGCCAGCAGTCCCGGGACTAGCGGGCTTGAGCAGTTCTTC
v_call: TRBV5-6; d_call: -; clone_size: -; j_call: TRBJ2-2; cdr3_aa: CASSLFYREAGELFF; cdr3_nt: TGTGCCAGCAGCTTGTTTTATCGGGAAGCCGGGGAGCTGTTTTTT
v_call: TRBV7-2; d_call: -; clone_size: -; j_call: TRBJ2-2; cdr3_aa: CASSTQGPNTGELFF; cdr3_nt: TGTGCCAGCAGCACACAGGGTCCCAACACCGGGGAGCTGTTTTTT
v_call: TRBV5-1; d_call: -; clone_size: -; j_call: TRBJ2-3; cdr3_aa: CASSLESGGTDTQYF; cdr3_nt: TGCGCCAGCAGCTTGGAGTCCGGGGGCACAGATACGCAGTATTTT
v_call: TRBV24-1; d_call: -; clone_size: -; j_call: TRBJ2-7; cdr3_aa: CATSQGSTYEQYF; cdr3_nt: TGTGCCACCAGTCAGGGTTCTACCTACGAGCAGTACTTC
v_call: TRBV6-6; d_call: TRBD1; clone_size: -; j_call: TRBJ1-2; cdr3_aa: CASSPDRRLGYTF; cdr3_nt: TGTGCCAGCAGCCCGGACAGGAGATTGGGCTACACCTTC
v_call: TRBV7-8; d_call: -; clone_size: few; j_call: TRBJ2-1; cdr3_aa: CASSLDEALNEQFF; cdr3_nt: TGTGCCAGCAGCTTAGACGAAGCCCTAAATGAGCAGTTCTTC
v_call: TRBV4-1; d_call: -; clone_size: -; j_call: TRBJ1-2; cdr3_aa: CASSSPGGNYGYTF; cdr3_nt: TGCGCCAGCAGCTCGCCCGGGGGGAACTATGGCTACACCTTC
v_call: TRBV5-4; d_call: TRBD1; clone_size: -; j_call: TRBJ1-2; cdr3_aa: CASSSPGQAMHGYTF; cdr3_nt: TGTGCCAGCAGCTCCCCGGGACAGGCTATGCATGGCTACACCTTC
v_call: TRBV19; d_call: TRBD2; clone_size: -; j_call: TRBJ2-1; cdr3_aa: CASSYTSGGRSYNEQFF; cdr3_nt: TGTGCCAGTTCGTACACCTCGGGGGGAAGGTCCTACAATGAGCAGTTCTTC
v_call: TRBV28; d_call: TRBD1; clone_size: -; j_call: TRBJ2-1; cdr3_aa: CASKRTGDYNEQFF; cdr3_nt: TGTGCCAGCAAACGGACAGGGGACTACAATGAGCAGTTCTTC
v_call: TRBV27; d_call: TRBD1; clone_size: -; j_call: TRBJ1-4; cdr3_aa: CASSRQGGEKLFF; cdr3_nt: TGTGCCAGCAGTCGACAGGGTGGCGAAAAACTGTTTTTT
v_call: TRBV5-1; d_call: TRBD1; clone_size: -; j_call: TRBJ2-7; cdr3_aa: CASSSGTGTYEQYF; cdr3_nt: TGCGCCAGCAGCTCCGGGACAGGGACCTACGAGCAGTACTTC
v_call: TRBV11-2; d_call: -; clone_size: -; j_call: TRBJ2-3; cdr3_aa: CASSRTGMTQADTQYF; cdr3_nt: TGTGCCAGCAGCCGCACAGGGATGACACAGGCAGATACGCAGTATTTT
v_call: TRBV18; d_call: -; clone_size: -; j_call: TRBJ2-5; cdr3_aa: CASSPGWSGRETQYF; cdr3_nt: TGTGCCAGCTCACCCGGGTGGTCCGGGAGAGAGACCCAGTACTTC
v_call: TRBV3-1/TRBV3-2; d_call: TRBD2; clone_size: -; j_call: TRBJ2-3; cdr3_aa: CASSPQAGAKTDTQYF; cdr3_nt: TGTGCCAGCAGCCCCCAAGCGGGGGCTAAAACAGATACGCAGTATTTT
v_call: TRBV28; d_call: TRBD1; clone_size: few; j_call: TRBJ2-2; cdr3_aa: CASSLLGTANTGELFF; cdr3_nt: TGTGCCAGCAGTTTACTAGGGACAGCCAACACCGGGGAGCTGTTTTTT
v_call: TRBV14; d_call: -; clone_size: -; j_call: TRBJ1-4; cdr3_aa: CASSQDLAPGEKLFF; cdr3_nt: TGTGCCAGCAGCCAAGATCTTGCCCCGGGGGAAAAACTGTTTTTT
v_call: TRBV28; d_call: -; clone_size: -; j_call: TRBJ1-2; cdr3_aa: CASSLAGSYGYTF; cdr3_nt: TGTGCCAGCAGTTTAGCGGGGAGCTATGGCTACACCTTC
v_call: TRBV9; d_call: TRBD1; clone_size: -; j_call: TRBJ1-1; cdr3_aa: CASSLGTDNTEAFF; cdr3_nt: TGTGCCAGCAGCCTAGGGACAGACAACACTGAAGCTTTCTTT
v_call: TRBV3-1/TRBV3-2; d_call: TRBD2; clone_size: once; j_call: TRBJ2-3; cdr3_aa: CASSHGTSGPTDTQYF; cdr3_nt: TGTGCCAGCAGCCACGGGACTAGCGGCCCCACAGATACGCAGTATTTT
v_call: TRBV6-5; d_call: TRBD2; clone_size: many; j_call: TRBJ2-7; cdr3_aa: CASSSHRWTSGYEQYF; cdr3_nt: TGTGCCAGCAGTTCTCACCGCTGGACTAGCGGCTACGAGCAGTACTTC
v_call: TRBV27; d_call: -; clone_size: -; j_call: TRBJ1-5; cdr3_aa: CASKGGVYQPQHF; cdr3_nt: TGTGCCAGCAAGGGGGGGGTCTATCAGCCCCAGCATTTT
v_call: TRBV5-4; d_call: TRBD1; clone_size: once; j_call: TRBJ2-7; cdr3_aa: CASSSGQGRYEQYF; cdr3_nt: TGTGCCAGCAGCTCTGGACAGGGACGCTACGAGCAGTACTTC
v_call: TRBV10-3; d_call: TRBD1; clone_size: -; j_call: TRBJ1-1; cdr3_aa: CAISESWGQGGMKTEAFF; cdr3_nt: TGTGCCATCAGTGAGTCATGGGGTCAGGGGGGTATGAAGACTGAAGCTTTCTTT
v_call: TRBV2; d_call: TRBD1; clone_size: once; j_call: TRBJ1-2; cdr3_aa: CASRAGTGISGYTF; cdr3_nt: TGTGCCAGCAGGGCCGGGACAGGGATTAGTGGCTACACCTTC
v_call: TRBV3-1/TRBV3-2; d_call: -; clone_size: -; j_call: TRBJ2-6; cdr3_aa: CASSQERALANVLTF; cdr3_nt: TGTGCCAGCAGCCAAGAGAGGGCCCTCGCCAACGTCCTGACTTTC
v_call: TRBV7-9; d_call: -; clone_size: many; j_call: TRBJ2-2; cdr3_aa: CASSLLAGELFF; cdr3_nt: TGTGCCAGCAGCTTACTTGCCGGGGAGCTGTTTTTT
v_call: TRBV29-1; d_call: -; clone_size: -; j_call: TRBJ1-1; cdr3_aa: CSAQGHPLNTEAFF; cdr3_nt: TGCAGCGCCCAGGGACACCCCCTCAACACTGAAGCTTTCTTT
v_call: TRBV6-1; d_call: TRBD1; clone_size: -; j_call: TRBJ2-4; cdr3_aa: CASRGQGGGDIQYF; cdr3_nt: TGTGCCAGCAGGGGACAGGGAGGAGGAGACATTCAGTACTTC
v_call: TRBV29-1; d_call: -; clone_size: -; j_call: TRBJ1-1; cdr3_aa: CSVEEPSMDTEAFF; cdr3_nt: TGCAGCGTTGAAGAACCCAGTATGGACACTGAAGCTTTCTTT
v_call: TRBV28; d_call: TRBD2; clone_size: -; j_call: TRBJ2-1; cdr3_aa: CASSPGGGANEQFF; cdr3_nt: TGTGCCAGCAGTCCCGGCGGGGGGGCCAATGAGCAGTTCTTC
v_call: TRBV27; d_call: -; clone_size: -; j_call: TRBJ2-3; cdr3_aa: CASSREIADTQYF; cdr3_nt: TGTGCCAGCAGTCGGGAGATCGCAGATACGCAGTATTTT
v_call: TRBV9; d_call: -; clone_size: -; j_call: TRBJ1-1; cdr3_aa: CASSASTVFDTEAFF; cdr3_nt: TGTGCCAGCAGCGCTTCGACAGTGTTCGACACTGAAGCTTTCTTT
v_call: TRBV24-1; d_call: -; clone_size: -; j_call: TRBJ2-2; cdr3_aa: CATRDQVAGELFF; cdr3_nt: TGTGCCACCAGAGATCAGGTAGCCGGGGAGCTGTTTTTT
v_call: TRBV6-1; d_call: TRBD1; clone_size: -; j_call: TRBJ2-4; cdr3_aa: CASSERPRQGKYF; cdr3_nt: TGTGCCAGCAGTGAAAGACCCAGACAGGGAAAGTACTTC
v_call: TRBV7-2; d_call: TRBD1; clone_size: -; j_call: TRBJ1-2; cdr3_aa: CASSYRDRDLYTF; cdr3_nt: TGTGCCAGCAGCTACCGGGACAGGGACTTGTACACCTTC
v_call: TRBV5-4; d_call: TRBD2; clone_size: -; j_call: TRBJ2-5; cdr3_aa: CASSPPKASGPEETQYF; cdr3_nt: TGTGCCAGCAGCCCGCCTAAGGCTAGCGGGCCTGAAGAGACCCAGTACTTC
v_call: TRBV18; d_call: TRBD1; clone_size: -; j_call: TRBJ2-7; cdr3_aa: CASSPLRQGNEQYF; cdr3_nt: TGTGCCAGCTCACCACTAAGACAGGGGAACGAGCAGTACTTC
v_call: TRBV28; d_call: TRBD1; clone_size: -; j_call: TRBJ2-7; cdr3_aa: CASSAIRGQVYEQYF; cdr3_nt: TGTGCCAGCAGTGCAATCCGCGGACAGGTCTACGAGCAGTACTTC
v_call: TRBV6-4; d_call: TRBD1; clone_size: -; j_call: TRBJ2-1; cdr3_aa: CASSDSGRDRQFF; cdr3_nt: TGTGCCAGCAGTGACTCTGGTCGGGACAGGCAGTTCTTC
v_call: TRBV28; d_call: -; clone_size: -; j_call: TRBJ1-1; cdr3_aa: CASSTRTTQAEAFF; cdr3_nt: TGTGCCAGCAGCACTCGGACAACTCAGGCTGAAGCTTTCTTT
v_call: TRBV14; d_call: TRBD1; clone_size: -; j_call: TRBJ2-1; cdr3_aa: CASSQDQGVVYNEQFF; cdr3_nt: TGTGCCAGCAGCCAAGACCAGGGGGTAGTCTACAATGAGCAGTTCTTC
v_call: TRBV19; d_call: -; clone_size: -; j_call: TRBJ1-1; cdr3_aa: CASRSRARSDTEAFF; cdr3_nt: TGTGCCAGTAGGTCCAGGGCGAGGTCGGACACTGAAGCTTTCTTT
v_call: TRBV30; d_call: -; clone_size: -; j_call: TRBJ1-5; cdr3_aa: CAWSPGDNQPQHF; cdr3_nt: TGTGCCTGGAGTCCAGGGGACAATCAGCCCCAGCATTTT
v_call: TRBV6-2/TRBV6-3; d_call: TRBD1; clone_size: -; j_call: TRBJ2-7; cdr3_aa: CASSYRTGRLNYEQYF; cdr3_nt: TGTGCCAGCAGTTACCGGACAGGGAGGTTGAACTACGAGCAGTACTTC
v_call: TRBV6-1; d_call: -; clone_size: -; j_call: TRBJ1-2; cdr3_aa: CASSPDSFNYGYTF; cdr3_nt: TGTGCCAGCAGTCCGGACAGCTTTAACTATGGCTACACCTTC